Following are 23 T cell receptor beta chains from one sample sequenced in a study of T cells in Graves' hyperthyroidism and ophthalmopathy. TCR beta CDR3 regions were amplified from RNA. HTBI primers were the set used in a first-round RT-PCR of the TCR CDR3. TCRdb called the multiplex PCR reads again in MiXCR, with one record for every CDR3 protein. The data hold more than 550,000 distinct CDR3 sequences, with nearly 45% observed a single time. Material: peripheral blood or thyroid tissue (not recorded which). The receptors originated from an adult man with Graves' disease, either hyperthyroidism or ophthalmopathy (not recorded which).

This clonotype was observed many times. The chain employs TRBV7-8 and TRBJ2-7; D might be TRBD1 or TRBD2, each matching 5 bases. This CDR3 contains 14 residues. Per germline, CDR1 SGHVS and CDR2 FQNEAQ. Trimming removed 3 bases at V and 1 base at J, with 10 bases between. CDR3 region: CASSFLGRSYEQYF. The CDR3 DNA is TGTGCCAGCAGCTTTTTGGGACGGTCCTACGAGCAGTACTTC.

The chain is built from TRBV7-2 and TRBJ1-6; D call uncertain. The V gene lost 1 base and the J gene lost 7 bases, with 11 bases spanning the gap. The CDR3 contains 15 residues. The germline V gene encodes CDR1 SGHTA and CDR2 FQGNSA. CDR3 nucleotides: TGTGCCAGCAGCTTAGTAGCAAGTGCCAATTCACCCCTCCACTTT. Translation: CASSLVASANSPLHF.

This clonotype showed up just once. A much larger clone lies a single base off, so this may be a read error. CDR3 in DNA: TGTGCCAGCAGCTTACAAGGGGTCGCTGAAGTTTTCTTT. This codes for CASSLQGVAEVFF. The J gene is TRBJ1-1, the V gene TRBV7-2, with a possible D match to TRBD1 (5 bases). Germline V gives CDR1 SGHTA, CDR2 FQGNSA. The length of the CDR3 is 13 residues.

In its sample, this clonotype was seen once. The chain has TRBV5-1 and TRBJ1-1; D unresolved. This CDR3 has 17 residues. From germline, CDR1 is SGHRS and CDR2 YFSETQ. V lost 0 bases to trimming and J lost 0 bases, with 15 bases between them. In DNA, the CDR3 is TGCGCCAGCAGCTTGGGGACTGCAGTTGGGGTGAACACTGAAGCTTTCTTT. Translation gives CASSLGTAVGVNTEAFF.

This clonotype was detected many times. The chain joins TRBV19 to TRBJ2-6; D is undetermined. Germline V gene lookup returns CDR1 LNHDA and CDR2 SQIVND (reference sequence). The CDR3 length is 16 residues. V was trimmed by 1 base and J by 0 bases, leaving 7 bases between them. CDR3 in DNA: TGTGCCAGTAGTATAGGGCAGCTCTCTGGGGCCAACGTCCTGACTTTC. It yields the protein CASSIGQLSGANVLTF.

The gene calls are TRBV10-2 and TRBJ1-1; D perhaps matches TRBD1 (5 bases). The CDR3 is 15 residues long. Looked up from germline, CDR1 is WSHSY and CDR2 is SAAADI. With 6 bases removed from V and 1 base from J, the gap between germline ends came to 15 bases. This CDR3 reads CASRGVPGPNTEAFF. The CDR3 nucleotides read TGCGCCAGCAGAGGAGTCCCGGGGCCGAACACTGAAGCTTTCTTT.

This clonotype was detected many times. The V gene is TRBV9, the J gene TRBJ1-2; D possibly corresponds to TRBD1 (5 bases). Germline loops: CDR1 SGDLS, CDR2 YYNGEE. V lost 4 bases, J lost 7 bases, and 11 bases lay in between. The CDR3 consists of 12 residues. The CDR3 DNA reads TGTGCCAGCAGCCACAGGACATCTGGCTACACCTTC. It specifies CASSHRTSGYTF.

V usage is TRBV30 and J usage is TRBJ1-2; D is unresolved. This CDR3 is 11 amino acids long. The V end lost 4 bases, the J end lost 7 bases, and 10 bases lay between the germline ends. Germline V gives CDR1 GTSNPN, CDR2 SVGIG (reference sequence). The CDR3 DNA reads TGTGCCTGGACTCTGCAAAGTGGCTACACCTTC. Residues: CAWTLQSGYTF.

CDR3 residues: CASSVQGGRQPQHF. In nucleotides, the CDR3 is TGTGCCAGCAGTGTACAGGGTGGGAGGCAGCCCCAGCATTTT. V is TRBV2 and J is TRBJ1-5; TRBD1 is a possible D gene (6 bases). Germline V gives CDR1 SNHLY, CDR2 FYNNEI. The CDR3 runs 14 residues. Trimming removed 4 bases from V and 7 bases from J, with 14 bases in between.

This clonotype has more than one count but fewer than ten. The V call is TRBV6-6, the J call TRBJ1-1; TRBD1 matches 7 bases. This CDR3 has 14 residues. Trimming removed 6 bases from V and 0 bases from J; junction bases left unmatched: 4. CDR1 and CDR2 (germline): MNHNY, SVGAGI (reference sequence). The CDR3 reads CASRAGGMNTEAFF. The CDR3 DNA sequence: TGTGCCAGCAGGGCAGGGGGAATGAACACTGAAGCTTTCTTT.

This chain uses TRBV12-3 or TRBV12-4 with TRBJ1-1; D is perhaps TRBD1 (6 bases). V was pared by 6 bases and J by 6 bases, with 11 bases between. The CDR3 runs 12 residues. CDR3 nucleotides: TGTGCCAGCAGAAGGGGGTCGGCTGAAGCTTTCTTT. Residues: CASRRGSAEAFF.

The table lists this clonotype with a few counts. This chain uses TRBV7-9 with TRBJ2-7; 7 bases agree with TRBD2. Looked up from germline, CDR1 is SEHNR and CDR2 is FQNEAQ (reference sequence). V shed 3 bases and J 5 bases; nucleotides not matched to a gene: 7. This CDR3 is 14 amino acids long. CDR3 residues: CASSLSGKFDEQYF. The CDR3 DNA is TGTGCCAGCAGCTTGAGCGGGAAATTCGACGAGCAGTACTTC.

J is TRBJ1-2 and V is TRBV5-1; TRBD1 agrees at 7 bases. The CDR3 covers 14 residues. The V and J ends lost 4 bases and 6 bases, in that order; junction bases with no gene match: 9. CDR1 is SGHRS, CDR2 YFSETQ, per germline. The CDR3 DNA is TGCGCCAGCAGCCCTATACAGGGGCAGGATGGCTACACCTTC. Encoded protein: CASSPIQGQDGYTF.

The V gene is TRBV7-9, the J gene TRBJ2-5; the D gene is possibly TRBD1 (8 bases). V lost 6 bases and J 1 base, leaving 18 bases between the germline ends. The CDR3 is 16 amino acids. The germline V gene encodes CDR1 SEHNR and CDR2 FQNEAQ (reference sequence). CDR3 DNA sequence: TGTGCCAGCAGGCCCGGACAGGGAGGGGGCCAAGAGACCCAGTACTTC. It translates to CASRPGQGGGQETQYF.

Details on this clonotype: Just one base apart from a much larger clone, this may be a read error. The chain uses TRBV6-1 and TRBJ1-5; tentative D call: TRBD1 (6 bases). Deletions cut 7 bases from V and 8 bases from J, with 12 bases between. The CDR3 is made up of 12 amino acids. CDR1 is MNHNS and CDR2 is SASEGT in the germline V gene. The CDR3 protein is CASTLTGKPQHF. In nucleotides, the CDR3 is TGTGCCAGCACCCTGACAGGTAAGCCCCAGCATTTT.

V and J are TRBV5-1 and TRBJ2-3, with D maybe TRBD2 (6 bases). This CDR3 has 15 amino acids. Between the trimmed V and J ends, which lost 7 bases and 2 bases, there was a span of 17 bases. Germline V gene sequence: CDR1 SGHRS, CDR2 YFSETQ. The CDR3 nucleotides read TGCGCCAGCCGCACCTACTCGGGGGACACAGATACGCAGTATTTT. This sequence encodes CASRTYSGDTDTQYF.

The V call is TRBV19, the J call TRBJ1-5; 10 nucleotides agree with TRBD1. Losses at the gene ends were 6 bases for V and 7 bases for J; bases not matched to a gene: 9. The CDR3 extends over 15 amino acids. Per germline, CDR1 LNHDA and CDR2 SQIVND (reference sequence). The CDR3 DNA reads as TGTGCCAGTAGAGCAGACAGGGGGCACAGGCAGCCCCAGCATTTT. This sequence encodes CASRADRGHRQPQHF.

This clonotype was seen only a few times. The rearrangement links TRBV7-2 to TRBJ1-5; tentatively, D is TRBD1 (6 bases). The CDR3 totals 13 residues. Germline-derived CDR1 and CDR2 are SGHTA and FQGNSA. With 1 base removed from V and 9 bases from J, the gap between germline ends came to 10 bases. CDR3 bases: TGTGCCAGCAGCTTAGACAGGGACGGGCCCCAGCATTTT. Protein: CASSLDRDGPQHF.

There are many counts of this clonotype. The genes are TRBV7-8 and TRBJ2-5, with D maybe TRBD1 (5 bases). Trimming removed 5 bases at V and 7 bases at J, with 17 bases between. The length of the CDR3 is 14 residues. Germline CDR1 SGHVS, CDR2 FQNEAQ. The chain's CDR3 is CASSDSGQAVTQYF. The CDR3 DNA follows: TGTGCCAGCAGCGACAGTGGGCAGGCGGTGACCCAGTACTTC.

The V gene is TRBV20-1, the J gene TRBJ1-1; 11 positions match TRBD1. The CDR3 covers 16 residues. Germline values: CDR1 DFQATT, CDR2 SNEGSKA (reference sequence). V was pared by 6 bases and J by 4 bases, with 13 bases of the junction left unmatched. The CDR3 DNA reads TGCAGTGCCCGCCGAAGCTGGGACAGGGGGTCCACTGAAGCTTTCTTT. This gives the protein CSARRSWDRGSTEAFF.

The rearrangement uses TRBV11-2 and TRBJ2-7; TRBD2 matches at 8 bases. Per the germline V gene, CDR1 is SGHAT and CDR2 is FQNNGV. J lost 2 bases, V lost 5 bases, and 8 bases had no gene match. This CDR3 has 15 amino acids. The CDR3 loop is CASSPHAGGAYEQYF. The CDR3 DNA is TGTGCCAGCAGCCCTCATGCGGGGGGCGCCTACGAGCAGTACTTC.

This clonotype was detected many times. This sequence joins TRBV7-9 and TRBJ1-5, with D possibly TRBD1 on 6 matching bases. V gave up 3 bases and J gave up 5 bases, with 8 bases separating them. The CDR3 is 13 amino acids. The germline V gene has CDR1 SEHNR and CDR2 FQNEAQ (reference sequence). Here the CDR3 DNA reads TGTGCCAGCAGCTTCCCAGGGGATCAGCCCCAGCATTTT. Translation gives CASSFPGDQPQHF.

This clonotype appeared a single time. The CDR3 loop reads CSANSPLHF. CDR3 DNA: TGCAGCGCCAATTCACCCCTCCACTTT. This chain joins TRBV29-1 and TRBJ1-6; D remains ambiguous. The CDR3 covers 9 residues. CDR1 is SQVTM, CDR2 ANQGSEA, per germline. V was shortened by 7 bases and J by 7 bases, with 2 bases between the two germline ends.